One sample yielded the 20 T cell receptor beta chains listed below, sequenced in a study of T-cell reconstitution after alpha-beta-depleted transplantation in children. Using unique molecular identifiers, the investigators prepared the TCRbeta library. One entry per CDR3 protein, called by TCRdb with MiXCR from the PCR reads. The sample has 100,000 or so distinct CDR3 sequences; approximately 6% are singletons. The sample was PBMCs, mostly from graft donor cells, taken 60 days after TCRalphabeta/CD19-depleted stem cell transplant. The source is a female patient younger than 10 who had a stem cell transplant for Fanconi anemia, so the T cells may come from the graft donor.

This clonotype showed up many times. This chain links TRBV28 with TRBJ2-1, with 11 positions matching TRBD2. Trimming at V came to 8 bases and at J to 12 bases, leaving 21 bases not matched to a gene. Germline CDR1 reads MDHEN; CDR2 reads SYDVKM. This CDR3 is built from 17 residues. The CDR3 spells CASYQQGRPSGRIGQFF. CDR3 DNA: TGTGCCAGCTATCAACAGGGGCGGCCTAGCGGGAGGATTGGGCAGTTCTTC. The full variable domain, its missing parts supplied by reference TRBV28 and TRBJ2-1, is DVKVTQSSRYLVKRTGEKVFLECVQDMDHENMFWYRQDPGLGLRLIYFSYDVKMKEKGDIPEGYSVSREKKERFSLILESASTNQTSMYLCASYQQGRPSGRIGQFFGPGTRLTVL.

This clonotype has a count of ten or more. The rearrangement links TRBV29-1 to TRBJ2-7; tentative D call: TRBD2 (6 bases). The germline V gene has CDR1 SQVTM and CDR2 ANQGSEA. V gave up 6 bases and J gave up 2 bases, with 20 bases separating them. The CDR3 totals 15 residues. CDR3 sequence reads: CSVDSPGEGTYEQYF. As DNA, the CDR3 is TGCAGCGTCGACTCTCCGGGGGAAGGAACCTACGAGCAGTACTTC.

There are many counts of this clonotype. The V gene is TRBV20-1, the J gene TRBJ2-3, with D unresolved. CDR3 length equals 15 residues. Trimming stripped 1 base from V and 4 bases from J, with 15 bases between. Per the germline V gene, CDR1 is DFQATT and CDR2 is SNEGSKA (reference sequence). DNA for the CDR3: TGCAGTGCTAGAGGCCCAACTGGATTCTCAGATACGCAGTATTTT. Amino acid sequence: CSARGPTGFSDTQYF.

This clonotype was seen ten or more times. The chain is built from TRBV5-4 and TRBJ2-3; 8 positions match TRBD2. Germline V CDR1 and CDR2: SGHNT, YYREEE (reference sequence). The CDR3 runs to 16 residues. V gave up 1 base and J gave up 3 bases; unmatched junction bases: 7. The CDR3 DNA reads as TGTGCCAGCAGCTTGCTTGCGGGGGGAGGAACAGATACGCAGTATTTT. Translating gives CASSLLAGGGTDTQYF. Full variable domain (remainder filled in from reference TRBV5-4 and TRBJ2-3): ETGVTQSPTHLIKTRGQQVTLRCSSQSGHNTVSWYQQALGQGPQFIFQYYREEENGRGNFPPRFSGLQFPNYSSELNVNALELDDSALYLCASSLLAGGGTDTQYFGPGTRLTVL.

The genes are TRBV6-5 and TRBJ1-2; the D gene is possibly TRBD1 (6 bases). This CDR3 is 17 amino acids long. Trimming removed 2 bases at V and 5 bases at J, with 21 bases between. Germline V gene lookup returns CDR1 MNHEY and CDR2 SVGAGI. The CDR3 DNA sequence: TGTGCCAGCAGTTACCTTGGGGGGCGCAGGAATCTTTATGGCTACACCTTC. It translates to CASSYLGGRRNLYGYTF.

This clonotype was seen ten or more times. The chain uses TRBV6-5 and TRBJ2-1; D assignment may be TRBD1 or TRBD2 (5 bases each). Germline V CDR1 and CDR2: MNHEY, SVGAGI. V lost 6 bases to trimming and J lost 4 bases, with 13 bases between them. The CDR3 totals 14 residues. CDR3 sequence: CASRYKGRYNEQFF. CDR3 bases: TGTGCCAGCAGGTACAAGGGACGGTACAATGAGCAGTTCTTC.

This clonotype showed up just a few times. The J gene is TRBJ1-5, the V gene TRBV18; 8 nucleotides align to TRBD1. J gave up 5 bases and V 5 bases, and 17 bases lay outside the gene matches. Germline CDR1 and CDR2: KGHSH and LQKENI. This CDR3 is 18 amino acids long. The CDR3 loop is CASSASLTGAGVDQPQHF. The CDR3 bases are TGTGCCAGCTCAGCCAGTCTGACAGGGGCGGGAGTGGATCAGCCCCAGCATTTT. Full variable domain (remainder filled in from reference TRBV18 and TRBJ1-5): NAGVMQNPRHLVRRRGQEARLRCSPMKGHSHVYWYRQLPEEGLKFMVYLQKENIIDESGMPKERFSAEFPKEGPSILRIQQVVRGDSAAYFCASSASLTGAGVDQPQHFGDGTRLSIL.

This clonotype was seen a handful of times. CDR3 region: CASNPVTSETWPQHF. CDR3 sequence (DNA): TGTGCCAGTAATCCTGTCACGTCAGAAACTTGGCCCCAGCATTTT. The gene calls are TRBV19 and TRBJ1-5, with D unclear. Germline V gene lookup returns CDR1 LNHDA and CDR2 SQIVND (reference sequence). This CDR3 comprises 15 residues. V was pared by 7 bases and J by 9 bases, with 22 bases between.

V is TRBV7-9 and J is TRBJ2-7; D perhaps matches TRBD1 (6 bases). There are 16 residues in the CDR3. In germline, CDR1 is SEHNR, CDR2 FQNEAQ (reference sequence). Trimming removed 1 base from V and 3 bases from J, with 16 bases in between. CDR3 nucleotide sequence: TGTGCCAGCAGCTTAGTCGAGGACAGATCTATCTACGAGCAGTACTTC. Protein product: CASSLVEDRSIYEQYF. The variable domain in full, completed from reference TRBV7-9 and TRBJ2-7, reads DTGVSQNPRHKITKRGQNVTFRCDPISEHNRLYWYRQTLGQGPEFLTYFQNEAQLEKSRLLSDRFSAERPKGSFSTLEIQRTEQGDSAMYLCASSLVEDRSIYEQYFGPGTRLTVT.

This clonotype was counted a few times. The chain employs TRBV12-3 or TRBV12-4 and TRBJ1-2; 11 positions match TRBD1. The CDR3 runs 15 residues. Trimming at V came to 7 bases and at J to 8 bases, leaving 12 bases not matched to a gene. The CDR3 sequence: CASTRTGGAPGGYTF. CDR3 DNA: TGTGCCAGCACCCGGACAGGGGGCGCCCCAGGGGGCTACACCTTC.

This clonotype was counted at least ten times. The genes are TRBV5-1 and TRBJ1-4; 7 bases map to TRBD1. This CDR3 has 14 residues. Trimming at V came to 3 bases and at J to 8 bases, leaving 7 bases not matched to a gene. The germline CDR1 and CDR2 sequences are SGHRS and YFSETQ. CDR3 sequence (DNA): TGCGCCAGCAGCTCGACAGGGAGGGACGAAAAACTGTTTTTT. Amino acids: CASSSTGRDEKLFF.

This clonotype was found many times. The rearrangement joins TRBV18 to TRBJ1-1; D call uncertain. Germline values: CDR1 KGHSH, CDR2 LQKENI. The V gene lost 8 bases and the J gene lost 0 bases, with 10 bases spanning the gap. The CDR3 loop spans 13 amino acids. This CDR3 reads CASNPGLNTEAFF. The CDR3 nucleotides read TGTGCCAGCAACCCCGGGCTGAACACTGAAGCTTTCTTT. The whole variable domain, filled in from reference TRBV18 and TRBJ1-1, reads NAGVMQNPRHLVRRRGQEARLRCSPMKGHSHVYWYRQLPEEGLKFMVYLQKENIIDESGMPKERFSAEFPKEGPSILRIQQVVRGDSAAYFCASNPGLNTEAFFGQGTRLTVV.

In its sample, this clonotype was seen a few times. The chain joins TRBV19 to TRBJ2-1; 7 nucleotides match TRBD2. The CDR3 covers 20 residues. The germline V gene encodes CDR1 LNHDA and CDR2 SQIVND (reference sequence). V gave up 0 bases and J gave up 2 bases; unmatched junction bases: 16. The CDR3 coding sequence is TGTGCCAGTAGTATAGACATCGGCCGACTAGCCGGGGCCCCCTACAATGAGCAGTTCTTC. It is translated as CASSIDIGRLAGAPYNEQFF.

CDR3 residues: CASSLGYPEGYTF. The CDR3, as DNA: TGCGCCAGCAGCTTGGGGTACCCCGAGGGCTACACCTTC. This rearrangement joins TRBV5-1 to TRBJ1-2; D is undetermined. Trimming left V 0 bases short and J 8 bases short, with 11 bases between. This CDR3 has 13 residues. Germline CDR1 and CDR2: SGHRS and YFSETQ.

In this sample, this clonotype turned up many times. This chain links TRBV7-2 with TRBJ2-7, with TRBD1 identical over 7 bases. Germline loops: CDR1 SGHTA, CDR2 FQGNSA. V lost 5 bases and J lost 1; bases outside the gene matches: 5. This CDR3 region has 14 residues. The CDR3 loop is CASSPRTGSYEQYF. In DNA form, the CDR3 reads TGTGCCAGCAGCCCTCGGACAGGATCCTACGAGCAGTACTTC.

This clonotype has a count of ten or more. The chain joins TRBV30 to TRBJ2-5; 8 bases align to TRBD1. There are 11 residues in the CDR3. The V gene's germline CDR1 is GTSNPN and CDR2 SVGIG (reference sequence). V lost 5 bases, J lost 5 bases, and 1 base stayed unmatched. The CDR3 DNA sequence: TGTGCCTGGGACAGGGGTGAGACCCAGTACTTC. Protein: CAWDRGETQYF.

This clonotype was detected many times. V usage is TRBV28 and J usage is TRBJ1-2; TRBD1 agrees at 7 bases. Germline-derived CDR1 and CDR2 are MDHEN and SYDVKM. V shed 7 bases and J 3 bases; nucleotides not matched to a gene: 11. The CDR3 covers 15 residues. The CDR3 bases are TGTGCCAGCAAGACCTTAAAGGGGGCTGACTATGGCTACACCTTC. Translating it yields CASKTLKGADYGYTF.

This clonotype was seen many times. The chain carries TRBV5-1 and TRBJ2-7; D gene ambiguous. CDR3 size: 16 residues. CDR1 SGHRS and CDR2 YFSETQ come from the germline V gene. V was pared by 0 bases and J by 0 bases, with 13 bases between. Here the CDR3 reads CASSLGAIPSSYEQYF. CDR3 coding DNA: TGCGCCAGCAGCTTGGGGGCCATCCCAAGCTCCTACGAGCAGTACTTC. The complete variable domain, with remaining parts taken from reference TRBV5-1 and TRBJ2-7, reads KAGVTQTPRYLIKTRGQQVTLSCSPISGHRSVSWYQQTPGQGLQFLFEYFSETQRNKGNFPGRFSGRQFSNSRSEMNVSTLELGDSALYLCASSLGAIPSSYEQYFGPGTRLTVT.

In its sample, this clonotype was seen many times. The chain is built from TRBV12-3 or TRBV12-4 and TRBJ1-1, with 9 bases matching TRBD1. V dropped 7 bases and J dropped 4; count of bases not matched to a gene: 7. The length of the CDR3 is 14 residues. The chain's CDR3 is CASIQTTGGTEAFF. The CDR3 bases are TGTGCCAGCATCCAAACGACAGGGGGCACTGAAGCTTTCTTT.

The sample holds many counts of this clonotype. This chain connects TRBV5-1 to TRBJ2-5; D is possibly TRBD2 (5 bases). Germline V gene sequence: CDR1 SGHRS, CDR2 YFSETQ. The length of the CDR3 is 16 residues. V gave up 1 base and J gave up 4 bases, with 17 bases separating them. CDR3 bases: TGCGCCAGCAGCTTGACTCCCCGGGGTTCGGCAGAGACCCAGTACTTC. This translates into CASSLTPRGSAETQYF.